The 22 T cell receptor beta chains below all came from one sample that was sequenced in a study of prognosis after radiotherapy for stage I lung cancer. Amplicons of TCR beta CDR3 were generated from genomic DNA by two-round multiplex PCR. During first-round PCR, primers specific to each TRBV and TRBJ gene were used. TCRdb passed the multiplex PCR reads through MiXCR, listing each CDR3 protein once. The data hold 20,000 to 30,000 distinct CDR3 sequences, with around 30% observed a single time. This material consisted of PBMCs, taken before or after stereotactic body radiation therapy (not recorded which). These receptors were obtained from a donor aged 50 or older with non-small cell lung cancer.

The chain employs TRBV12-3 or TRBV12-4 and TRBJ1-1, with TRBD1 matching 8 bases. Trimming removed 5 bases from V and 5 bases from J; junction bases left unmatched: 7. The CDR3 runs to 14 residues. Here the CDR3 DNA reads TGTGCCAGCAGTAGCTCAGGGGGCTGGACTGAAGCTTTCTTT. This sequence encodes CASSSSGGWTEAFF.

The CDR3 spells CASSEALQLWVAAFF. The CDR3 region has the DNA TGTGCCAGCAGTGAAGCGCTACAGTTATGGGTCGCGGCTTTCTTT. J is TRBJ1-1 and V is TRBV6-1, with D unclear. This CDR3 is 15 amino acids long. Germline V gene sequence: CDR1 MNHNS, CDR2 SASEGT. V was shortened by 0 bases and J by 11 bases, with 19 bases between the two germline ends.

About this clonotype itself: At one end, the junction sequence differs from germline, possibly due to a read error. This chain joins TRBV6-1 and TRBJ2-1, with 10 bases matching TRBD2. The length of the CDR3 is 14 residues. The germline gives CDR1 MNHNS, CDR2 SASEGT. CDR3 residues: CASSRTSGGNEQLF. The CDR3 DNA sequence: TGTGCCAGCAGTCGGACTAGCGGTGGGAATGAGCAGCTCTTC.

The V gene is TRBV5-1, the J gene TRBJ1-5; D remains unclear. This CDR3 is 15 amino acids long. Germline V lookup: CDR1 SGHRS, CDR2 YFSETQ. Trimming pared 4 bases from V and 1 base from J, leaving 12 bases between. DNA for the CDR3: TGCGCCAGCAGCGAAGGCGACATAAGCAATCAGCCCCAGCATTTT. This sequence encodes CASSEGDISNQPQHF.

This clonotype came up many times. This chain uses TRBV20-1 with TRBJ1-2, with D possibly TRBD1 on 5 matching bases. Trimming shortened V by 0 bases and J by 6 bases, and 17 bases separated the two germline ends. Germline V gene data show CDR1 as DFQATT and CDR2 as SNEGSKA (reference sequence). This CDR3 is 15 amino acids long. The CDR3 reads CSARDGAGNGDGYTF. Here the CDR3 DNA reads TGCAGTGCTAGAGATGGGGCAGGGAATGGTGATGGCTACACCTTC.

As regards this clonotype: Since a much larger clone is just one base distant, this may be a read error. The rearrangement joins TRBV19 to TRBJ2-1, with a tentative D call TRBD1 (5 bases). The V and J ends lost 9 bases and 1 base respectively, with 13 bases between them. Germline V CDR1 and CDR2: LNHDA, SQIVND (reference sequence). The CDR3 consists of 14 residues. The CDR3 nucleotides are TGTGCCAGCTCCGACAGTTTGTCCTACAATGAGCAGTTCTTC. The encoded protein is CASSDSLSYNEQFF.

Comment on this clonotype: A far larger clone is just one base off, so this is likely a read error. The chain couples TRBV5-4 to TRBJ1-2; maybe TRBD1 (6 bases). CDR1 is SGHNT, CDR2 YYREEE, per germline (reference sequence). V shed 0 bases and J shed 4 bases, with 7 bases lying between them. This CDR3 region has 13 residues. The chain's CDR3 is CASSLDRVYGYTF. In DNA, the CDR3 is TGTGCCAGCAGCTTGGACAGGGTCTATGGCTACACCTTC.

This clonotype was observed at least ten times. The chain is built from TRBV3-1 and TRBJ2-7, with D possibly matching TRBD1 (5 bases). This CDR3 comprises 13 residues. Looked up from germline, CDR1 is LGHDT and CDR2 is YNNKEL (reference sequence). Between the trimmed V and J ends, which lost 7 bases and 7 bases, there was a span of 17 bases. The CDR3: CASNFLGADEQYF. For the CDR3, the DNA is TGTGCCAGCAACTTTCTAGGGGCGGATGAGCAGTACTTC.

This clonotype appeared many times. The J gene is TRBJ2-2, the V gene TRBV7-3; tentatively, D is TRBD1 (5 bases). This CDR3 is 16 amino acids long. The V end lost 2 bases, the J end lost 4 bases, and 14 bases lay between the germline ends. In germline, CDR1 is SGHTA, CDR2 FQGTGA. The CDR3 bases are TGTGCCAGCAGCTTAGGCCTCAGGGTCGGCACCGGGGAGCTGTTTTTT. It encodes CASSLGLRVGTGELFF.

The V gene is TRBV27, the J gene TRBJ2-1; tentatively, D is TRBD2 (6 bases). There are 15 residues in the CDR3. Per germline, CDR1 MNHEY and CDR2 SMNVEV (reference sequence). Trimming cost V 2 bases and J 7 bases, with 15 bases left between them. CDR3 bases: TGTGCCAGCAGTTTAAGGACTATTATGTGGAATGAGCAGTTCTTC. This encodes CASSLRTIMWNEQFF.

This clonotype was seen at least ten times. The chain joins TRBV5-1 to TRBJ2-1; TRBD1 matches 11 bases. CDR3 length equals 15 residues. V shed 7 bases and J 8 bases; nucleotides not matched to a gene: 11. CDR1 is SGHRS and CDR2 is YFSETQ in the germline V gene. This CDR3 is CASLETDRGPYEQFF. CDR3 sequence (DNA): TGCGCCAGCCTAGAGACGGACAGGGGGCCGTATGAGCAGTTCTTC. The variable domain in full, completed from reference TRBV5-1 and TRBJ2-1, reads KAGVTQTPRYLIKTRGQQVTLSCSPISGHRSVSWYQQTPGQGLQFLFEYFSETQRNKGNFPGRFSGRQFSNSRSEMNVSTLELGDSALYLCASLETDRGPYEQFFGPGTRLTVL.

The chain uses TRBV28 and TRBJ2-3; 9 nucleotides match TRBD2. Losses at the gene ends were 3 bases for V and 2 bases for J; bases not matched to a gene: 12. Per germline, CDR1 MDHEN and CDR2 SYDVKM. The CDR3 totals 18 residues. CDR3 amino acids: CASSFLIRLADLTDTQYF. Written as DNA, the CDR3 is TGTGCCAGCAGTTTCCTGATTCGACTAGCGGACCTCACAGATACGCAGTATTTT.

This CDR3 is CSGGLARQQFF. CDR3 coding DNA: TGCAGCGGAGGTCTAGCGCGGCAGCAGTTCTTC. The rearrangement uses TRBV29-1 and TRBJ2-1, with D maybe TRBD2 (6 bases). The ends were cut back, 7 bases at V and 11 bases at J, with 15 bases in the middle. Germline loops: CDR1 SQVTM, CDR2 ANQGSEA. The CDR3 runs to 11 residues.

The table lists this clonotype with many counts. The chain combines TRBV6-1 with TRBJ1-1; TRBD1 might be the D (6 bases). CDR1 and CDR2 from the germline V gene are MNHNS and SASEGT. V was shortened by 5 bases and J by 4 bases, with 11 bases between the two germline ends. The CDR3 is made up of 13 amino acids. CDR3 DNA sequence: TGTGCCAGCAGTAAACGGGGGGCCACTGAAGCTTTCTTT. It yields the protein CASSKRGATEAFF.

The sample holds many counts of this clonotype. This rearrangement joins TRBV28 to TRBJ1-6; D not certain. CDR1 is MDHEN, CDR2 SYDVKM, per germline. Trimming left V 5 bases short and J 7 bases short, with 6 bases between. This CDR3 is 12 amino acids long. CDR3 protein: CASSPPNSPLHF. CDR3 in DNA: TGTGCCAGCAGTCCCCCCAATTCACCCCTCCACTTT.

This clonotype was found many times. The chain couples TRBV5-1 to TRBJ2-1; either TRBD1 or TRBD2 may fit D (7 bases each). Trimming left V 7 bases short and J 2 bases short, with 13 bases between. The germline gives CDR1 SGHRS, CDR2 YFSETQ. The CDR3 contains 14 residues. The chain's CDR3 is CASGAGGAYNEQFF. The CDR3 nucleotides read TGCGCCAGCGGCGCAGGGGGGGCCTACAATGAGCAGTTCTTC. The full variable domain, with the rest looked up from reference TRBV5-1 and TRBJ2-1, is KAGVTQTPRYLIKTRGQQVTLSCSPISGHRSVSWYQQTPGQGLQFLFEYFSETQRNKGNFPGRFSGRQFSNSRSEMNVSTLELGDSALYLCASGAGGAYNEQFFGPGTRLTVL.

J is TRBJ2-2 and V is TRBV28; TRBD2 might be the D (6 bases). The length of the CDR3 is 14 residues. Germline V gene sequence: CDR1 MDHEN, CDR2 SYDVKM. V lost 6 bases, J lost 7 bases, and 15 bases lay in between. CDR3 sequence (DNA): TGTGCCAGCAGACAAACTAGCTCCCACGGGGAGCTGTTTTTT. This translates into CASRQTSSHGELFF.

The table lists this clonotype with a few counts. A read error is possible here, since a much larger clone lies one base away. The chain uses TRBV7-8 and TRBJ1-5; D might be TRBD1 (5 bases). Trimming left V 4 bases short and J 7 bases short, with 14 bases between. This CDR3 is built from 14 residues. Germline V lookup: CDR1 SGHVS, CDR2 FQNEAQ. CDR3 loop: CASSSPRGEQPQHF. CDR3 in DNA: TGTGCCAGCAGCTCCCCTCGGGGGGAACAGCCCCAGCATTTT. Full variable domain (outside the CDR3, taken from reference TRBV7-8 and TRBJ1-5): GAGVSQSPRYKVAKRGQDVALRCDPISGHVSLFWYQQALGQGPEFLTYFQNEAQLDKSGLPSDRFFAERPEGSVSTLKIQRTQQEDSAVYLCASSSPRGEQPQHFGDGTRLSIL.

This clonotype was observed at least ten times. The V and J genes are TRBV24-1 and TRBJ2-1, with unresolved D. CDR3 size: 13 residues. Looked up from germline, CDR1 is KGHDR and CDR2 is SFDVKD. V dropped 5 bases and J dropped 4 bases, with 8 bases sitting between them. The CDR3: CATSGAVYNEQFF. The CDR3 DNA reads TGTGCCACCAGTGGGGCGGTGTACAATGAGCAGTTCTTC.

This clonotype was seen ten or more times. This sequence joins TRBV5-1 and TRBJ1-5; 8 nucleotides agree with TRBD1. Trimming took 2 bases from V and 6 from J; bases not matched to a gene: 7. This CDR3 has 15 amino acids. Germline lookup yields CDR1 SGHRS and CDR2 YFSETQ. CDR3 sequence: CASSFSTGGGQPQHF. The CDR3 nucleotides are TGCGCCAGCAGCTTTAGCACAGGGGGAGGTCAGCCCCAGCATTTT.

Details on this clonotype: This may be a read error, as it is one base from a much larger clone. The rearrangement uses TRBV15 and TRBJ2-1; D may be TRBD2 (6 bases). The CDR3 has 14 residues. V was pared by 3 bases and J by 14 bases, with 20 bases between. Per the germline V gene, CDR1 is LNHNV and CDR2 is YYDKDF (reference sequence). Here the CDR3 DNA reads TGTGCCACCAGCAGCGCTCCTCTAGCGAGGGCCGAGTTCTTC. Protein sequence: CATSSAPLARAEFF.

In its sample, this clonotype was seen many times. V usage is TRBV12-3 or TRBV12-4 and J usage is TRBJ1-6; weak D call: TRBD1 (5 bases). This CDR3 is built from 14 residues. Trimming shortened V by 2 bases and J by 6 bases, and 8 bases separated the two germline ends. The CDR3 DNA reads TGTGCCAGCAGTTTAAAGGGGTTTAATTCACCCCTCCACTTT. Its translation: CASSLKGFNSPLHF.